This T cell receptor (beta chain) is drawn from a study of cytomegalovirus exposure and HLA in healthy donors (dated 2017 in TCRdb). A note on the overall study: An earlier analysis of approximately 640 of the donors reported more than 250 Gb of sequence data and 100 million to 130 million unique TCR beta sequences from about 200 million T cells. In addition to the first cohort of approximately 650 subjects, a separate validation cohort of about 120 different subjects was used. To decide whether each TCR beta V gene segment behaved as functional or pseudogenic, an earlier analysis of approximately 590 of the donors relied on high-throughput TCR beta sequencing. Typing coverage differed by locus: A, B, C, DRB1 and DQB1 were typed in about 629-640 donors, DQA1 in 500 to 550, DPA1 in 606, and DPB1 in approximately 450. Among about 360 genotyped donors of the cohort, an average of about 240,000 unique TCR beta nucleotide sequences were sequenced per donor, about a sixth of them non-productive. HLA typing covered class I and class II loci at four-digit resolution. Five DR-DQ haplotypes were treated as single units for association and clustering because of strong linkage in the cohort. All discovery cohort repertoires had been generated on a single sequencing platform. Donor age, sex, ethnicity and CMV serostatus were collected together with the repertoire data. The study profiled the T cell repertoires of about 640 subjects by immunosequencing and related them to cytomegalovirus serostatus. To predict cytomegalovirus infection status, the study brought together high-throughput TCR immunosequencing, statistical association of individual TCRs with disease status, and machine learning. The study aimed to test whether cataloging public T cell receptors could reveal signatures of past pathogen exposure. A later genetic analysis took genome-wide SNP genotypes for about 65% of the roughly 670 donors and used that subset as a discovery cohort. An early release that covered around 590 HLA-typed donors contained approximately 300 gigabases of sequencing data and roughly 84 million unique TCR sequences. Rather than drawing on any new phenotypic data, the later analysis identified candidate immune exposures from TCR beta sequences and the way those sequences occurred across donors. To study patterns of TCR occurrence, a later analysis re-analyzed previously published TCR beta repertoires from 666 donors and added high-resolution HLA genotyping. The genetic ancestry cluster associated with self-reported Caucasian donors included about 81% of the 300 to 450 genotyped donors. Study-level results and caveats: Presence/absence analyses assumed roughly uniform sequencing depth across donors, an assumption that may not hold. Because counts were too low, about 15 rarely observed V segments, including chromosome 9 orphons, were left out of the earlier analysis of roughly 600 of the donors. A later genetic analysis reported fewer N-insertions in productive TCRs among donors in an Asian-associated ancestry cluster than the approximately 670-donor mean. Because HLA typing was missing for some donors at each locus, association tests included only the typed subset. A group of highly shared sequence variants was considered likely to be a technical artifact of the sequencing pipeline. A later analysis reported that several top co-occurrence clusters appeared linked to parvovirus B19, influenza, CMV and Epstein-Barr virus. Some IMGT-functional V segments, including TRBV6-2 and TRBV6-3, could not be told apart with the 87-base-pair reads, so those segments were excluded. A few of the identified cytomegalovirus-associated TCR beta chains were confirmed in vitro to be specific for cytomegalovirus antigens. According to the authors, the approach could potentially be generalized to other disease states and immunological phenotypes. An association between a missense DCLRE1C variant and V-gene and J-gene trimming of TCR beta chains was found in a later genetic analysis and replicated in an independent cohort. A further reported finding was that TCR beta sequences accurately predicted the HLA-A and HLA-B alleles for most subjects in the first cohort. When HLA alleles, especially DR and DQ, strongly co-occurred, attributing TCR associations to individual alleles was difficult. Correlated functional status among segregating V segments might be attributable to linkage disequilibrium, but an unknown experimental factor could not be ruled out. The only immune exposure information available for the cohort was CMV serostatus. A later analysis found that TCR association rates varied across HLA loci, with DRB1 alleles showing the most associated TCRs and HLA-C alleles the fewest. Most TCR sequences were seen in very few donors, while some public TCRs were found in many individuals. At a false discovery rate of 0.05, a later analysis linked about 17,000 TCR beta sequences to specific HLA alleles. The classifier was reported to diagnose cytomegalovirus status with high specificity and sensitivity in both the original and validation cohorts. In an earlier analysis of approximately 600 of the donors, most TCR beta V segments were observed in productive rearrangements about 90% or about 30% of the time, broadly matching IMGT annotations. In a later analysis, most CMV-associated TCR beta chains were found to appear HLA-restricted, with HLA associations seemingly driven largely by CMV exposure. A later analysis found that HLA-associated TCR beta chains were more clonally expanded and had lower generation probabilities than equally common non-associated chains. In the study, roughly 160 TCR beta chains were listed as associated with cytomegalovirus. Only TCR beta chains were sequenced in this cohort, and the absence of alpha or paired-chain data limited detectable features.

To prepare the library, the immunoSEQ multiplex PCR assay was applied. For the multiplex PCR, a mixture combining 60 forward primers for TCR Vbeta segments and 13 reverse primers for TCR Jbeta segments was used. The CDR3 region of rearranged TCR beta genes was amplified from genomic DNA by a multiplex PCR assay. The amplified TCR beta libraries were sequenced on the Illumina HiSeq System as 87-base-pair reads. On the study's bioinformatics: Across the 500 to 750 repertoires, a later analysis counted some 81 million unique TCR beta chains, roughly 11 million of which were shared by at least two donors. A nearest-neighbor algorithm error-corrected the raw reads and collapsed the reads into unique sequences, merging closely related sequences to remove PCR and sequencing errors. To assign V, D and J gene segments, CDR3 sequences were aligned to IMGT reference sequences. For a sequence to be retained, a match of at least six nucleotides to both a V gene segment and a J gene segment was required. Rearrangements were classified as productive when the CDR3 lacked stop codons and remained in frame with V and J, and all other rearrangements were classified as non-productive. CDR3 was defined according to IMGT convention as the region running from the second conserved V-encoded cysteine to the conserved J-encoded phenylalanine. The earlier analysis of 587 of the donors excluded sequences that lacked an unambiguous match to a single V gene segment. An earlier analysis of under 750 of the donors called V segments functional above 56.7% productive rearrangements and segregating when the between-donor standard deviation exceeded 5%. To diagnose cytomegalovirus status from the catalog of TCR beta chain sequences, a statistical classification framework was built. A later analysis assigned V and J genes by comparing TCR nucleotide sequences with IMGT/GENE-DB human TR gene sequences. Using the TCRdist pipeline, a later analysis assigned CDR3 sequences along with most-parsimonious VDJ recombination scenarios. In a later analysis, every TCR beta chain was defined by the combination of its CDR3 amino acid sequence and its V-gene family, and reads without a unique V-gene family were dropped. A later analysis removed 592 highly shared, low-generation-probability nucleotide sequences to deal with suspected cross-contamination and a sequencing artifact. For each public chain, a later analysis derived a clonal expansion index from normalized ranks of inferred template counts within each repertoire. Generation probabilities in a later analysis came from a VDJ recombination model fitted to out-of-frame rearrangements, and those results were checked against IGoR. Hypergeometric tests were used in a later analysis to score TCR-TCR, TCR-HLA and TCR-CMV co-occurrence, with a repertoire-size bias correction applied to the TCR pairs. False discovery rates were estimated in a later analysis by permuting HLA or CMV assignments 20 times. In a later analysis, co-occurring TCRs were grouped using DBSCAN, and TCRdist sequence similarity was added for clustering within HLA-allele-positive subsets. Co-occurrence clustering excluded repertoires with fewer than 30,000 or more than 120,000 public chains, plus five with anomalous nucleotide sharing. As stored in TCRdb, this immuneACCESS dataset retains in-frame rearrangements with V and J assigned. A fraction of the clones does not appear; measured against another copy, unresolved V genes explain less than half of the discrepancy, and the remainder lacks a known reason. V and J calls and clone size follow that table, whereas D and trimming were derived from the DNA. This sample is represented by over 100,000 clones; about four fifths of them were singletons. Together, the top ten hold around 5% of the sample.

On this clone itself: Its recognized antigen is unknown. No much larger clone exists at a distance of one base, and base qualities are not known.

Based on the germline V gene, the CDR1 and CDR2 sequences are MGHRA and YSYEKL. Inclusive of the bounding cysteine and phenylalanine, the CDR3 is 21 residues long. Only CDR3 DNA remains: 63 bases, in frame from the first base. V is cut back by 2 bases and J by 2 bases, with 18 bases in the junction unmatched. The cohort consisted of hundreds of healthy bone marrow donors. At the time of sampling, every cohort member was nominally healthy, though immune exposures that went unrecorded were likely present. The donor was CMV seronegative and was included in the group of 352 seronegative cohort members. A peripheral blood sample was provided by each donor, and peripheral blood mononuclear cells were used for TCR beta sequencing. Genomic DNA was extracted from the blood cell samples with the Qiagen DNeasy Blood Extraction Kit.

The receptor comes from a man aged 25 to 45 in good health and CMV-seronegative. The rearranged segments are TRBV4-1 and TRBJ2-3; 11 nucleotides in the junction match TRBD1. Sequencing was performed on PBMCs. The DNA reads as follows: TGCGCCAGCAGCCAAAGGGTCGGACAGGGGGCCGGGAACCCCCTCACAGATACGCAGTATTTT. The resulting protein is CASSQRVGQGAGNPLTDTQYF.